The 15 T cell receptor beta chains given below trace back to one sample, sequenced in a study of vaccination and CD4 T cells after COVID-19. No cognate antigen is known for these TCRs. With the Oncomine TCR Beta short-read assay, DNA from cultured CD4+ T cells was sequenced. TCRdb reanalysed the PCR reads using MiXCR and keeps one entry per CDR3 protein. The data contain some 22,000 distinct CDR3 sequences, around 70% of them singletons. Treatment reported: approximately nine-day PBMC culture with coronavirus spike peptide pools or control peptides (ViraFEST assay). Specimen: CD4+ T cells from blood, cultured in vitro, collected after SARS-CoV-2 vaccination. These receptors all stem from a human donor who received a COVID-19 vaccine.

The J gene is TRBJ2-3, the V gene TRBV11-3; D might be TRBD1 (6 bases). V was shortened by 5 bases and J by 0 bases, with 12 bases between the two germline ends. Germline CDR1 is SGHNT and CDR2 is YENEEA. CDR3 length: 15 residues. CDR3 bases: TGTGCCAGCAGCAAGGACAGAGTTAGCACAGATACGCAGTATTTT. Amino acid sequence: CASSKDRVSTDTQYF.

The chain recombines TRBV2 with TRBJ2-2; 7 bases are a match to TRBD1. From germline, CDR1 is SNHLY and CDR2 FYNNEI. The CDR3 totals 15 residues. V was clipped by 6 bases and J by 3 bases; unmatched bases: 7. In DNA, the CDR3 is TGTGCCAGCAGCTTGGGACAGCCTGACACCGGGGAGCTGTTTTTT. This codes for CASSLGQPDTGELFF.

This clonotype was detected a few times. The chain is built from TRBV20-1 and TRBJ1-5; D is uncertain. Germline CDR1 reads DFQATT; CDR2 reads SNEGSKA (reference sequence). CDR3 size: 12 residues. V was pared by 5 bases and J by 6 bases, with 11 bases between. The chain's CDR3 is CSAATGIQPQHF. The CDR3 bases are TGCAGTGCTGCAACGGGGATTCAGCCCCAGCATTTT.

This rearrangement joins TRBV5-1 to TRBJ2-7, with a tentative D call TRBD1 (6 bases). V was cut by 0 bases and J by 4 bases, with 11 bases left in between. The CDR3 has 14 residues. Germline V gene sequence: CDR1 SGHRS, CDR2 YFSETQ. The CDR3 loop is CASSLGGHMYEQYF. DNA for the CDR3: TGCGCCAGCAGCTTGGGGGGACACATGTACGAGCAGTACTTC.

The rearrangement joins TRBV6-4 to TRBJ1-5, with D hard to call. The germline CDR1 and CDR2 sequences are MRHNA and SNTAGT. The CDR3 length is 15 residues. V lost 0 bases to trimming and J lost 3 bases, with 9 bases between them. This chain's CDR3 is CASSDSRSLNQPQHF. CDR3 nucleotides: TGTGCCAGCAGTGACTCTAGGAGCCTCAATCAGCCCCAGCATTTT.

The V call is TRBV27, the J call TRBJ1-2, with a weak D call TRBD1 (5 bases). Germline-derived CDR1 and CDR2 are MNHEY and SMNVEV (reference sequence). There are 14 residues in the CDR3. Trimming removed 8 bases from V and 7 bases from J, with 20 bases in between. CDR3 sequence (DNA): TGTGCCAGCCGAAGGGTAGGGGAGTTAGGTGGCTACACCTTC. Translating gives CASRRVGELGGYTF.

The rearrangement links TRBV19 to TRBJ1-1; D remains unclear. The germline V gene encodes CDR1 LNHDA and CDR2 SQIVND (reference sequence). This CDR3 is built from 14 residues. Trimming pared 1 base from V and 4 bases from J, leaving 10 bases between. This chain's CDR3 is CASSIGGRVTEAFF. The CDR3 bases are TGTGCCAGTAGTATAGGAGGACGAGTCACTGAAGCTTTCTTT.

The chain joins TRBV2 to TRBJ2-7; 8 nucleotides agree with TRBD1. Trimming removed 2 bases from V and 4 bases from J; junction bases left unmatched: 4. The CDR3 consists of 14 residues. CDR1 and CDR2 from the germline V gene are SNHLY and FYNNEI. The DNA for the CDR3 is TGTGCCAGCAGTGAAAGGACAGGGAATTACGAGCAGTACTTC. Protein product: CASSERTGNYEQYF.

This chain joins TRBV20-1 and TRBJ1-6, with a weak D call TRBD1 (6 bases). CDR1 is DFQATT and CDR2 is SNEGSKA in the germline V gene (reference sequence). This CDR3 comprises 17 residues. Trimming took 4 bases from V and 0 from J, leaving 16 bases between them. In DNA, the CDR3 is TGCAGTGCTACGACAGGATACCGTCGCTCCTATAATTCACCCCTCCACTTT. Protein product: CSATTGYRRSYNSPLHF.

This clonotype was picked up a small number of times. The chain uses TRBV19 and TRBJ1-2, with D possibly matching TRBD1 (5 bases). There are 13 residues in the CDR3. V lost 4 bases to trimming and J lost 4 bases, with 10 bases between them. In germline, CDR1 is LNHDA, CDR2 SQIVND (reference sequence). In DNA form, the CDR3 reads TGTGCCAGTAGTAGTTGGGACCGCTATGGCTACACCTTC. Encoded protein: CASSSWDRYGYTF.

This clonotype was seen only a few times. The J gene is TRBJ1-1, the V gene TRBV20-1, with TRBD1 matching over 7 bases. Germline V gene data show CDR1 as DFQATT and CDR2 as SNEGSKA (reference sequence). The CDR3 spans 16 residues. Trimming cost V 0 bases and J 1 base; bases outside gene matches: 8. The CDR3 spells CSARDRVGTANTEAFF. In DNA, the CDR3 is TGCAGTGCTAGAGATCGCGTGGGGACAGCGAACACTGAAGCTTTCTTT.

This clonotype was seen just once. The chain employs TRBV27 and TRBJ2-5; TRBD2 aligns across 13 bases. The CDR3 spans 16 residues. The trim removed 6 bases at V and 4 bases at J, leaving 8 bases unmatched. CDR1 is MNHEY and CDR2 is SMNVEV in the germline V gene (reference sequence). The CDR3 bases are TGTGCCAGCAGCCCTACTAGCGGGGGGGCCGGAGAGACCCAGTACTTC. It specifies CASSPTSGGAGETQYF.

CDR3 amino acids: CASSLALTGGAGYGYTF. CDR3 bases: TGTGCCAGCAGCTTAGCGCTCACAGGGGGCGCGGGCTATGGCTACACCTTC. The chain recombines TRBV7-9 with TRBJ1-2, with TRBD1 matching over 9 bases. The CDR3 consists of 17 residues. Germline lookup yields CDR1 SEHNR and CDR2 FQNEAQ (reference sequence). The J segment lost 4 bases and the V segment lost 0 bases, leaving 9 bases of the junction unmatched.

The chain combines TRBV21-1 with TRBJ1-1. TRBV21-1 is flagged as a pseudogene. This CDR3 is 17 amino acids long. The CDR3 spells CASSKTVEGPENTEAFF. The CDR3 DNA reads as TGTGCCAGCAGCAAGACAGTGGAGGGACCGGAGAACACTGAAGCTTTCTTT.

The gene calls are TRBV7-9 and TRBJ2-7; TRBD1 aligns across 8 bases. Germline-derived CDR1 and CDR2 are SEHNR and FQNEAQ (reference sequence). This CDR3 contains 14 residues. After removal of 4 bases from V and 5 bases from J, the junction contained 7 bases not matched to a gene. CDR3 coding DNA: TGTGCCAGCAGCTCGTCAGGGGGCCTCGACGAGCAGTACTTC. Translation gives CASSSSGGLDEQYF.